The clone carrying this T cell receptor beta chain was seen a few times. Its specificity is not known. This specimen belongs to a study of T-cell reconstitution after alpha-beta-depleted transplantation in children. Study outcomes and limitations: Some patients' high day-60 TCRbeta diversity was attributed to recipient cells surviving conditioning. Two months or so post-transplant, alpha-beta T cells reportedly derived from several hundred expanded graft clones. Counts and diversity of T cells one year after transplant came mostly from newly produced T cells.

The germline V and J ends were trimmed by 4 bases and 5 bases, with 17 bases remaining between them. The CDR3 consists of 15 residues. Germline V gene data show CDR1 as SEHNR and CDR2 as FQNEAQ (reference sequence). Preparation of the TCRbeta library involved a method that used unique molecular identifiers. Each CDR3 protein is one row after TCRdb ran MiXCR on the PCR reads. The sample records roughly 400,000 distinct CDR3 sequences, about 45% being singletons. The chain recombines TRBV7-9 with TRBJ1-2, with TRBD1 as a possible D gene (6 bases). This sample comprised PBMCs, obtained before TCRalphabeta/CD19-depleted stem cell transplant. This clonotype was sampled from a girl aged 2 to 9 with aplastic anemia, due to receive a stem cell transplant. The chain's CDR3 is CASSSSVGGRYGYTF. The CDR3, as DNA: TGTGCCAGCAGCTCCTCGGTTGGGGGCCGGTATGGCTACACCTTC.